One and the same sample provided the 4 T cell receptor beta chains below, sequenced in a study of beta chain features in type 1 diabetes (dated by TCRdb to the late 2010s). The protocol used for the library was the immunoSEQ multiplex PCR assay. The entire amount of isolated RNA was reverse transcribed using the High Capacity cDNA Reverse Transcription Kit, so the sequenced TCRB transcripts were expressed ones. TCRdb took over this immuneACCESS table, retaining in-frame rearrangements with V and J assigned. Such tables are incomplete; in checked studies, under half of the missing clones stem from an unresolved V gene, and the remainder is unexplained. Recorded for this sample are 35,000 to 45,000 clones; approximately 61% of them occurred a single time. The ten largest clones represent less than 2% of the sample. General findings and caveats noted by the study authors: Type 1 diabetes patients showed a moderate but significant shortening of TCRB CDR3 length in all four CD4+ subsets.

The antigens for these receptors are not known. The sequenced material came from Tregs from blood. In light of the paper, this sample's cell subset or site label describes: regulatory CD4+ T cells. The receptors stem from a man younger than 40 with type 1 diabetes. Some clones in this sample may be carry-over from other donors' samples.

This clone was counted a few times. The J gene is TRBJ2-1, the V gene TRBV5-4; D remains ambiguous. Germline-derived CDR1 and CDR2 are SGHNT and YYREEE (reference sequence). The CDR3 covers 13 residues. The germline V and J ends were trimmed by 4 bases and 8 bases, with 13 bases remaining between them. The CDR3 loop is CASSVTPPHEQFF. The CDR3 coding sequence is TGTGCCAGCAGCGTTACTCCCCCCCATGAGCAGTTCTTC.

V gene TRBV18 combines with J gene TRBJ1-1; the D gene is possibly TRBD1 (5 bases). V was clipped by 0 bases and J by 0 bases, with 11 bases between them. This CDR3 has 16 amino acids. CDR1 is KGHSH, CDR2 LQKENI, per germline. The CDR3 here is CASSPPSGSVNTEAFF. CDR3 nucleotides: TGTGCCAGCTCACCACCGTCAGGGTCGGTGAACACTGAAGCTTTCTTT.

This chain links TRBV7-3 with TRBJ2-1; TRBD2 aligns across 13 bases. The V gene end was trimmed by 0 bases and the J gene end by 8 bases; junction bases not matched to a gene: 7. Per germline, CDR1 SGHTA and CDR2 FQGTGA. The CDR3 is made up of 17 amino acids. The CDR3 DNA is TGTGCCAGCAGCTTAACGCCCACTAGCGGGGGGGCCCATGAGCAGTTCTTC. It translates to CASSLTPTSGGAHEQFF.

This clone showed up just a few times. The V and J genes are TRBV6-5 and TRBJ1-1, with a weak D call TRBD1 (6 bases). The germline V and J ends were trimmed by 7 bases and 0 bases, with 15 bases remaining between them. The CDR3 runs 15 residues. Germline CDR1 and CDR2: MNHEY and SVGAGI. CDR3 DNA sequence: TGTGCCAGCACCCGTCGCACAGGGATGAACACTGAAGCTTTCTTT. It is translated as CASTRRTGMNTEAFF.